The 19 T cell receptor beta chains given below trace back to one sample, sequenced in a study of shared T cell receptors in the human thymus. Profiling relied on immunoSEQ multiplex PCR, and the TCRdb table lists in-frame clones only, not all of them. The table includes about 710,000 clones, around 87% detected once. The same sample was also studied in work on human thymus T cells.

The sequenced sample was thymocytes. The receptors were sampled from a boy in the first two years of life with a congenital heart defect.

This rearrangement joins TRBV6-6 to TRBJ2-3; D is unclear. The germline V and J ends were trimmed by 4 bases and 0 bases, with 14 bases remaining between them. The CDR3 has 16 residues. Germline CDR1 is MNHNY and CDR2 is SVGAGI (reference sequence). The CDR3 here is CASSSYFAESTDTQYF. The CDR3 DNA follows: TGTGCCAGCAGTTCCTACTTTGCCGAAAGCACAGATACGCAGTATTTT.

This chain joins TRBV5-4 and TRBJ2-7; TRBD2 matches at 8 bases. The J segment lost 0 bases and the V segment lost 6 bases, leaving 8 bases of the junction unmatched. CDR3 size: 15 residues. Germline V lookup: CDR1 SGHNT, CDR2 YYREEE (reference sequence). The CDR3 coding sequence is TGTGCCAGCACCACCCAGCGGGGGACCTCCTACGAGCAGTACTTC. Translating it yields CASTTQRGTSYEQYF.

As DNA, the CDR3 is TGTGCCTGGATGAGGGGGGGGGCGGGCTACGAGCAGTACTTC. The encoded protein is CAWMRGGAGYEQYF. The chain combines TRBV30 with TRBJ2-7; D is perhaps TRBD2 (7 bases). Germline-derived CDR1 and CDR2 are GTSNPN and SVGIG (reference sequence). The CDR3 totals 14 residues. Trimming took off 4 bases at V and 3 bases at J, with 16 bases between the two ends. The entire variable domain, with the rest obtained from reference TRBV30 and TRBJ2-7, is as follows: SQTIHQWPATLVQPVGSPLSLECTVEGTSNPNLYWYRQAAGRGLQLLFYSVGIGQISSEVPQNLSASRPQDRQFILSSKKLLLSDSGFYLCAWMRGGAGYEQYFGPGTRLTVT.

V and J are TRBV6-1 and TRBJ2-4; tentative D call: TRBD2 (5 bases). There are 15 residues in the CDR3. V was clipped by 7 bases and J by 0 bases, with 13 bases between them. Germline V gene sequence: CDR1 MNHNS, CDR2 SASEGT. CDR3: CASKGGRRAKNIQYF. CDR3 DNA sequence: TGTGCCAGCAAAGGAGGCAGAAGAGCCAAAAACATTCAGTACTTC.

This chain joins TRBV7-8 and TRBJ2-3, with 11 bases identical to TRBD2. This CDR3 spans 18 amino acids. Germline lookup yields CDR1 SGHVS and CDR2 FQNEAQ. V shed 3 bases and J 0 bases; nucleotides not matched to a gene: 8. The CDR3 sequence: CASSFGASGGPSTDTQYF. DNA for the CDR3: TGTGCCAGCAGCTTTGGGGCTAGCGGGGGGCCGAGCACAGATACGCAGTATTTT.

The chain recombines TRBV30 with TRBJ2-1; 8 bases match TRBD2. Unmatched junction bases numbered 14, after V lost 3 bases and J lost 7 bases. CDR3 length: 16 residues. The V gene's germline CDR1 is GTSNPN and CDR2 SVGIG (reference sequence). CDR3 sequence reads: CAWRETSVAGINEQFF. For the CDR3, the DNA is TGTGCCTGGAGAGAGACCTCTGTAGCGGGAATTAATGAGCAGTTCTTC.

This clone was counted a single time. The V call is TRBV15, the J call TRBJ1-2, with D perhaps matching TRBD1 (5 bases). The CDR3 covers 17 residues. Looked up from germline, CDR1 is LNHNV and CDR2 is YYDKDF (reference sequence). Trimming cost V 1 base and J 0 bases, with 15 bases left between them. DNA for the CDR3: TGTGCCACCAGCAGAGTAACAGGTTTTCGAGCTAACTATGGCTACACCTTC. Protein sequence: CATSRVTGFRANYGYTF.

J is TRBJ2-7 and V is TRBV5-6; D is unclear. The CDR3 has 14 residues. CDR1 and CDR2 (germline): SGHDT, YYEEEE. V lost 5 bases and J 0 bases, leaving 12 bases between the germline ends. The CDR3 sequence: CASRTRHHSYEQYF. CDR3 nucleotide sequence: TGTGCCAGCAGGACAAGACACCACTCCTACGAGCAGTACTTC.

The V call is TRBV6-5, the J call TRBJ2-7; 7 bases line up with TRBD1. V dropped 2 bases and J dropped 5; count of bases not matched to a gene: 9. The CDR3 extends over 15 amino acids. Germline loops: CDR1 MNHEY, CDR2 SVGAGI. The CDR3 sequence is CASSYRARGTDEQYF. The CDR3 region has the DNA TGTGCCAGCAGTTACCGGGCCAGGGGGACCGACGAGCAGTACTTC.

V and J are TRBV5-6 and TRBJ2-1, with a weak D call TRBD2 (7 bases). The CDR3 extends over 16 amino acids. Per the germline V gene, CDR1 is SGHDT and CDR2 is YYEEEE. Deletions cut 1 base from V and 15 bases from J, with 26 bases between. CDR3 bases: TGTGCCAGCAGCTTGCGGGTCAGGGGATACGAGCGGGGTAGGTTCTTC. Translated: CASSLRVRGYERGRFF.

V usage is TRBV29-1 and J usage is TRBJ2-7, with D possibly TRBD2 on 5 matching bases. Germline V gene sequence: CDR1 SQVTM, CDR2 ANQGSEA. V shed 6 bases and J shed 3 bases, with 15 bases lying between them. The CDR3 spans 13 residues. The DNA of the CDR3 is TGCAGCGTCACGGGAAACCTCAGCTACGAGCAGTACTTC. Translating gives CSVTGNLSYEQYF.

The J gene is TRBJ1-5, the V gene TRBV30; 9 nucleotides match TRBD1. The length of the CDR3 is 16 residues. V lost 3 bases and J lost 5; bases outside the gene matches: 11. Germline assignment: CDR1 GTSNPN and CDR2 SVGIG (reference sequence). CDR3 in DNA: TGTGCCTGGAGCCAGAGGGACAGGGCGTCCCATCAGCCCCAGCATTTT. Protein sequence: CAWSQRDRASHQPQHF.

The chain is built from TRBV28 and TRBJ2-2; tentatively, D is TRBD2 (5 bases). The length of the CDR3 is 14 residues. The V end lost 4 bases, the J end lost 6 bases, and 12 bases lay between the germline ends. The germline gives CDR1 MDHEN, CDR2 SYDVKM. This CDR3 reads CASSWAEGSGELFF. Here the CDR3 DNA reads TGTGCCAGCAGTTGGGCAGAGGGTTCCGGGGAGCTGTTTTTT.

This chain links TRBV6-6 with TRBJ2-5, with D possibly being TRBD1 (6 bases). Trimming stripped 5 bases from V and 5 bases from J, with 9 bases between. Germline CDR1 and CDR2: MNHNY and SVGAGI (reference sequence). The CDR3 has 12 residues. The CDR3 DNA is TGTGCCAGCAGTGACAGGCCTGAGACCCAGTACTTC. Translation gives CASSDRPETQYF.

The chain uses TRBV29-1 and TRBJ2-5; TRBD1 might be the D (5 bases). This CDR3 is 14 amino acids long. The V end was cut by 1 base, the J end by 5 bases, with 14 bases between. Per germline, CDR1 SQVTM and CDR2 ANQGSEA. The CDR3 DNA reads TGCAGCGTTGAAGTTGGTGGACATCGGGAGACCCAGTACTTC. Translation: CSVEVGGHRETQYF.

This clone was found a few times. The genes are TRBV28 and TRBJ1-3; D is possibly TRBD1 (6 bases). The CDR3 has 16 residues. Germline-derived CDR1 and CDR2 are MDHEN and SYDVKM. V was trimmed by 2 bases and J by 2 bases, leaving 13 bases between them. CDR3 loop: CASSLGQGSAGNTIYF. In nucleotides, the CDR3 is TGTGCCAGCAGTTTAGGGCAGGGGAGCGCTGGAAACACCATATATTTT.

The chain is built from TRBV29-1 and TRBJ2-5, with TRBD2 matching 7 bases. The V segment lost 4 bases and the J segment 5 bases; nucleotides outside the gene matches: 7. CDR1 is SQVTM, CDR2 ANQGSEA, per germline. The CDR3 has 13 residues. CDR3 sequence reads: CSVVLTAGETQYF. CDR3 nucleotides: TGCAGCGTTGTACTCACAGCGGGGGAGACCCAGTACTTC.

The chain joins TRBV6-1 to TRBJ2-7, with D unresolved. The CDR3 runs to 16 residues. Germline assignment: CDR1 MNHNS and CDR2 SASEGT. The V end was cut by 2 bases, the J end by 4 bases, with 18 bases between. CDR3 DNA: TGTGCCAGCAGTGAACCCCGCCGGCGAGAGAGGTACGAGCAGTACTTC. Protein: CASSEPRRRERYEQYF.

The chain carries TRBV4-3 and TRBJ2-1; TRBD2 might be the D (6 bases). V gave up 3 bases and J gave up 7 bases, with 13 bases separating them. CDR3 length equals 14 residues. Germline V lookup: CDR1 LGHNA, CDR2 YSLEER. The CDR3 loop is CASSQGLGRNEQFF. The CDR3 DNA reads TGCGCCAGCAGCCAGGGGTTGGGGAGGAATGAGCAGTTCTTC.